The T cell receptor beta chain under discussion was sequenced for a study of memory CD4+ T cells and cytomegalovirus serostatus (dated by TCRdb to about 2019). For the wider study: The cohort comprised 33 healthy Belgian adults, 9 CMV seropositive and 24 CMV seronegative. To replicate a published TCR-based CMV serostatus classifier, the study sequenced CD4+ memory TCRbeta repertoires from a Belgian cohort whose cytomegalovirus serostatus was known. The paper as a whole reports these results and caveats: Results were interpreted as suggesting that the CMV-associated TCR signature is largely present in the CD4+ memory repertoire. The original-framework classifier achieved a median bootstrapped AUC of about 0.94 with a 95% CI of 0.76-1.00 on the Belgian cohort. Only CD4+CD45RO+ memory cells were sequenced, in contrast to the original study, in which naive and memory CD4+ and CD8+ populations were covered. For predicting CMV serostatus, the median bootstrapped AUC was approximately 0.95 using the original framework and about 0.9 using a US-trained random forest. Of 164 previously reported CMV-associated TCRbeta sequences, around 67 appeared in the CD4+ memory repertoires, each in one to five individuals.

CDR1 SGHDT and CDR2 YYEEEE were looked up in the germline V gene. V is cut by 2 bases and J by 3 bases, and the space between the germline ends is 11 bases. Its CDR3 holds 14 amino acids, cysteine through phenylalanine. Only the CDR3 DNA is retained, 42 bases long and in frame from the first base. A FACSAria II was used to sort memory CD4+ T cells, defined as single viable CD3+CD4+CD8-CD45RO+ cells. CMV serostatus was determined with a Roche Elecsys assay detecting serum IgG against CMV pp150, pp28, p38 and p52. After thawing, total CD4+ T cells were enriched by positive selection with CD4 magnetic microbeads. Samples originated from another study that specifically interrogated the CD4+ T cell memory repertoire. Peripheral blood mononuclear cells were isolated and cryopreserved following standard operating procedures; serum was stored at -80 °C. CD3-PerCP (BW264/56), CD4-APC (RPA-T4), CD45RO-PE (UCHT1) and CD8-Pacific Orange (3B5) antibodies were used for staining, and non-viable cells were excluded with Sytox blue.

The Quick-DNA Microprep Kit was used to extract genomic DNA from the sorted cells. Amplification of TCRbeta DNA was done with the immunoSEQ hsTCRbeta kit, following the protocol from the manufacturer. TCRbeta libraries were sequenced on an Illumina MiSeq instrument. In the original analysis: Removing out-of-frame sequences left under 2.5 million distinct TCRbeta sequences, an average of roughly 68,000 per individual. Each individual was scored using the number of 150 to 200 previously reported CMV-associated TCRbeta sequences that the individual carried and the total number of productive distinct TCRbeta sequences. A beta-binomial model was reimplemented in Python, and scikit-learn random forests with default parameters were trained on data from the US cohort. Classifier performance on the Belgian cohort was summarized as median AUC with percentile confidence intervals over 10,000 bootstrap iterations. TCRdb holds this immuneACCESS table with in-frame rearrangements only. Some clones are missing; in checked studies, unresolved V genes explain under half, and the rest has no known cause. The V and J calls and the clone size are those of that table, but D and trimming were determined from the DNA. The sample table contains 27,000 or so clones; only one count was recorded for about 75% of them. The ten largest clones represent 0.85% to 1.2% of the sample.

Notes on this clone: There is no known antigen for this receptor. No clone much larger than this one lies a single base away; base qualities are absent.

The rearranged segments are TRBV5-6 and TRBJ1-1, with no reliable assignment of the D segment. This sequence was found in an adult in good health and CMV-seronegative. Material for sequencing was memory CD4+ T cells from blood. This receptor has the CDR3 CASSFAGQYTEAFF. The DNA reads as follows: TGTGCCAGCAGCTTTGCGGGCCAATACACTGAAGCTTTCTTT.